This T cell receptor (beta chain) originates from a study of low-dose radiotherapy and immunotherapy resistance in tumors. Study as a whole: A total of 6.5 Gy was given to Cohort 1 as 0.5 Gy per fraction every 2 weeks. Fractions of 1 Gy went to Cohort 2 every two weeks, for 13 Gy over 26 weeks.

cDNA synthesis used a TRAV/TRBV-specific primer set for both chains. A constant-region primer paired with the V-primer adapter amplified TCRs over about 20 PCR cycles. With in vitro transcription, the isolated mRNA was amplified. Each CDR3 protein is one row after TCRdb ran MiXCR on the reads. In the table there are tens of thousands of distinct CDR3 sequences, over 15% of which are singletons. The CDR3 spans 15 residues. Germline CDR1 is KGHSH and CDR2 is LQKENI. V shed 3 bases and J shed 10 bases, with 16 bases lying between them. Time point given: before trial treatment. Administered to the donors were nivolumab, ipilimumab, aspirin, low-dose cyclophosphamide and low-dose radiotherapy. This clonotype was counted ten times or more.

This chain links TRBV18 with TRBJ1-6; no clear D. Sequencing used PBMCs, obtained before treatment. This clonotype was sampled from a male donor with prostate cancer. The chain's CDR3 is CASSPSTGLESPLHF. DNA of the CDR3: TGTGCCAGCTCACCCTCCACGGGGTTGGAGTCACCCCTCCACTTT.